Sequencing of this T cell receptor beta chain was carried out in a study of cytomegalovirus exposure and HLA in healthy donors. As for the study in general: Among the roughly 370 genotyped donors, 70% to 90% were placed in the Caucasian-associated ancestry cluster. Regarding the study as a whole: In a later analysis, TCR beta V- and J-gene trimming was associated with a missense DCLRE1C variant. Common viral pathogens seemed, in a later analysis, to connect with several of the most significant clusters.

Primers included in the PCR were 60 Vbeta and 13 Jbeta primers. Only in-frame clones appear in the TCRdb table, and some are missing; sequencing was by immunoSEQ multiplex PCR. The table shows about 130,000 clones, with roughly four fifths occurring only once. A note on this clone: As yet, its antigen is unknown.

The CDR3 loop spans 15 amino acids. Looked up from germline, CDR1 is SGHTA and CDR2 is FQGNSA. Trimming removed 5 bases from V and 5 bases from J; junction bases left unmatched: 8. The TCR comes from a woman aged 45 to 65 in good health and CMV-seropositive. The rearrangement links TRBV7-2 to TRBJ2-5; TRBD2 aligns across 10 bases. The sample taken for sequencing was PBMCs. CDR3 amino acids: CASSLERGGWETQYF. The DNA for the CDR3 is TGTGCCAGCAGCCTAGAGCGGGGGGGCTGGGAGACCCAGTACTTC.